Sequencing of this TCR beta chain was carried out in a study of regulatory T cells in long-lasting Graves disease (dated by TCRdb to the early 2020s). For the study in its entirety: Antithyroid drugs had been taken for less than 3 months by newly diagnosed Graves' disease patients. Persistent Graves' disease patients were compared with newly diagnosed Graves' disease patients by peripheral blood TCR sequencing and RNA sequencing. A total of around 35 samples were covered by TCR sequencing, comprising some 13 persistent and around 20 newly diagnosed Graves' disease patients. The study was conducted in China and was registered as a clinical trial.

Interpreted using the paper, the time point label stands for: newly diagnosed GD, antithyroid drugs for less than 3 months. For both TCR sequencing and RNA sequencing, RNA was extracted from PBMCs using TRIzol. The diagnosis of Graves' disease followed American Thyroid Association guidelines. Recruitment of patients was carried out at an endocrinology department in Xi'an, China. Each patient gave 7.5 to 10 milliliters of peripheral blood, collected in an EDTA anticoagulant tube. Ficoll Paque Plus density gradient separation was used to isolate PBMCs, and no further T cell sorting was performed. An Agilent 2100 Bioanalyzer and agarose gel were used to check RNA quality, and a NanoDrop 2000 was used to measure RNA concentration. There are many counts of this clonotype. What this receptor recognizes is not known. Nothing much larger sits one base from this clone, and base qualities are not available.

The library was made by multiplex PCR. The instrument given in TCRdb is Illumina HiSeq 4000. CDR3 regions were amplified by Arm-PCR with iRepertoire HTBI primers to construct TCR beta libraries. Gel purification was performed on PCR products prior to sequencing. The authors' pipeline ran thus. Across samples, about 63 TRBV and 13 to 15 TRBJ segments were identified and used for gene usage analysis of CDR3 amino acid clonotypes. Filtered high-quality paired reads were merged into contigs using COPE and FqMerger. Contigs were aligned with BLAST to IMGT TRBV, TRBD and TRBJ reference genes, and CDR3 was defined per IMGT. Any clonotype with a frequency above 0.1% was classified as a highly expanded clone. Repertoire diversity was measured by Shannon entropy, and V-J evenness by the Gini coefficient. A clonotype found in more than one individual was treated as public. TCRdb trimmed public reads at Q25 via fastp, called clones via MiXCR and kept in-frame beta chains. Rows with a matching CDR3 protein are joined into one entry that keeps the most common DNA and genes. For this entry, the V and J calls and clone size follow TCRdb and not the study's own pipeline. The sample table holds under 300,000 distinct CDR3 sequences, of which approximately 20% were seen once. The ten largest clones capture around 20% of the sample.

Overall study results and their limits: The study examined only peripheral blood because the primary lesion, thyroid tissue, could not be accessed. Persistent disease showed preferential use of TRBV28, TRBJ1-2 and TRBJ2-5, whereas newly diagnosed disease favored TRBV20-1 and TRBJ2-1. More public clonotypes were shared among persistent patients (under 3,000) than among newly diagnosed patients (roughly 960). Persistent Graves' disease patients showed lower TCR Shannon entropy and fewer highly expanded clones than newly diagnosed patients, suggesting clonal expansion. The authors noted that the small sample size was a limitation that may lower accuracy. Sequencing and analysis were limited to the TCR beta chain.

The CDR3 measures 14 amino acids from cysteine to phenylalanine. Only the CDR3 part of the read is kept: 42 bases, read in frame from the first base. From the germline V gene (reference sequence), CDR1 is LNHNV and CDR2 is YYDKDF. The V and J ends are trimmed by 1 base and 2 bases, leaving 7 bases between them. The sequencing here drew on peripheral blood mononuclear cells (PBMCs), taken at new diagnosis, from a patient treated with antithyroid drugs. In this chain, TRBV15 is recombined with TRBJ2-3; the D gene is not confidently resolved. The TCR comes from a female donor with Graves disease. The nucleotide sequence reads as follows: TGTGCCACCAGCAGAGTAGGCCACACAGATACGCAGTATTTT. Translated, it gives CATSRVGHTDTQYF.